Given below is one TCR beta chain in context. What it binds is not known. The study ran its PCR with 60 Vbeta and 13 Jbeta primers. TCRdb's table, derived via immunoSEQ multiplex PCR, lists solely in-frame clones and lacks some. Here the sample spans around 190,000 clones, roughly 80% being singletons. The entry originates in a study of cytomegalovirus exposure and HLA in healthy donors. Findings and limits, study-wide: Investigators reported 150 to 200 TCR beta chains as tied to cytomegalovirus.

The ends lost 6 bases at V and 2 bases at J; junction bases unmatched: 10. Germline values: CDR1 ENHRY, CDR2 SYGVKD. CDR3 length: 15 residues. What was sequenced was PBMCs. The TCR originated in a man aged 40-49 years in good health and CMV-seronegative. This chain joins TRBV10-3 and TRBJ2-7; 7 bases align to TRBD2. CDR3 loop: CAISRYQRDAYEQYF. DNA for the CDR3: TGTGCCATCAGCCGGTACCAGCGGGACGCCTACGAGCAGTACTTC.